The 6 T cell receptor beta chains in this list originate from one sample, sequenced in a study of control samples from healthy donors and cancer patients. Sequenced by immunoSEQ multiplex PCR; TCRdb stores in-frame clones only, minus some. Of roughly 180,000 clones in the sample, 85% to 95% are singletons; the top ten hold more than 1.1%. Sequencing used blood. The source is a young woman in good health.

This chain joins TRBV5-1 and TRBJ1-3, with D possibly TRBD1 on 5 matching bases. Trimming removed 2 bases from V and 2 bases from J, with 11 bases in between. The germline V gene encodes CDR1 SGHRS and CDR2 YFSETQ. This CDR3 contains 15 residues. The CDR3 spells CASSLLGTTGNTIYF. CDR3 coding DNA: TGCGCCAGCAGCTTACTAGGGACTACTGGAAACACCATATATTTT.

In the case of this clone: The junction shows a germline mismatch at one end, possibly a read error. This chain's CDR3 is CTTSREVYQPQHF. The DNA of the CDR3 is TGTACCACCAGCAGAGAAGTGTATCAGCCCCAGCATTTT. The chain combines TRBV15 with TRBJ1-5; no reliable D call. Germline V gene lookup returns CDR1 LNHNV and CDR2 YYDKDF (reference sequence). The CDR3 is 13 amino acids. Variable domain in full (rest from reference TRBV15 and TRBJ1-5): DAMVIQNPRYQVTQFGKPVTLSCSQTLNHNVMYWYQQKSSQAPKLLFHYYDKDFNNEADTPDNFQSRRPNTSFCFLDIRSPGLGDTAMYLCTTSREVYQPQHFGDGTRLSIL.

CDR3 coding DNA: TGCAGCGTTTGGCAGTGGGATAACAGGGGATCCACTGAAGCTTTCTTT. It codes for CSVWQWDNRGSTEAFF. V gene TRBV29-1 combines with J gene TRBJ1-1; 7 bases are a match to TRBD1. V shed 5 bases and J 4 bases; nucleotides not matched to a gene: 16. Germline V gene lookup returns CDR1 SQVTM and CDR2 ANQGSEA. The CDR3 covers 16 residues.

J is TRBJ2-6 and V is TRBV19; D not resolved. Germline CDR1 LNHDA, CDR2 SQIVND (reference sequence). The CDR3 spans 15 residues. V shed 3 bases and J shed 2 bases, with 8 bases lying between them. CDR3 residues: CASSIPPAGANVLTF. The CDR3 DNA follows: TGTGCCAGTAGTATCCCACCGGCTGGGGCCAACGTCCTGACTTTC. The variable domain in full, completed from reference TRBV19 and TRBJ2-6, reads DGGITQSPKYLFRKEGQNVTLSCEQNLNHDAMYWYRQDPGQGLRLIYYSQIVNDFQKGDIAEGYSVSREKKESFPLTVTSAQKNPTAFYLCASSIPPAGANVLTFGAGSRLTVL.

The chain recombines TRBV24-1 with TRBJ1-5, with D possibly matching TRBD1 (5 bases). The CDR3 length is 19 residues. V was clipped by 4 bases and J by 9 bases, with 30 bases between them. The germline V gene has CDR1 KGHDR and CDR2 SFDVKD. CDR3 nucleotides: TGTGCCACCAGTGAGACTGCCTTCGGGTCAGGGCTGGTGGGAGGGCCCCAGCATTTT. This gives the protein CATSETAFGSGLVGGPQHF.

This clone was counted once. This chain uses TRBV11-1 with TRBJ1-4; D ambiguous. Trimming left V 4 bases short and J 5 bases short, with 11 bases between. The CDR3 has 14 residues. The germline V gene encodes CDR1 SGHAT and CDR2 FQDESV (reference sequence). The CDR3: CASSSRRTNEKLFF. DNA for the CDR3: TGTGCCAGCAGCTCCCGACGGACGAATGAAAAACTGTTTTTT.